This T cell receptor beta chain was retrieved from a study of T cell changes during pregnancy in multiple sclerosis. The CDR3 is made up of 14 amino acids. The V and J ends lost 3 bases and 6 bases, in that order; junction bases with no gene match: 8. Germline lookup yields CDR1 MNHEY and CDR2 SMNVEV (reference sequence). This clone was seen a handful of times. TCRdb's table, derived via immunoSEQ multiplex PCR, lists solely in-frame clones and lacks some. The sample includes around 60,000 clones, about nine tenths of them seen just once. The chain employs TRBV27 and TRBJ2-7, with TRBD2 identical over 7 bases. This TCR was recovered from a female donor with multiple sclerosis, enrolled in a pregnancy study. Sequenced here: peripheral blood, sampled in the first trimester of pregnancy. The CDR3 region has the DNA TGTGCCAGCAGTTTTCTGCCGGGAGGAGGCGAGCAGTACTTC. The encoded protein is CASSFLPGGGEQYF.